One sample yielded the 18 T cell receptor beta chains listed below, sequenced in a study of technical replicates of blood from several donors. Sequenced by immunoSEQ multiplex PCR; TCRdb stores in-frame clones only, minus some. Of roughly 81,000 clones in the sample, 86% were seen once. Material for sequencing was PBMCs. Receptors originate from a human donor in good health. Some clones in this sample may be carry-over from other donors' samples.

This clone was counted a few times. This chain joins TRBV11-3 and TRBJ2-7, with 7 bases lining up with TRBD1. CDR3 length: 12 amino acids. CDR1 SGHNT and CDR2 YENEEA come from the germline V gene. Losses at the gene ends were 5 bases for V and 6 bases for J; bases not matched to a gene: 4. CDR3 nucleotide sequence: TGTGCCAGCAGCGCGAACAGGGGCGAGCAGTACTTC. This encodes CASSANRGEQYF.

The chain couples TRBV4-3 to TRBJ2-7, with TRBD2 matching over 7 bases. The germline gives CDR1 LGHNA, CDR2 YSLEER. V was pared by 1 base and J by 6 bases, with 9 bases of the junction left unmatched. CDR3 length equals 15 residues. For the CDR3, the DNA is TGCGCCAGCAGCCAAGCCTCGGCGGGAGTAGGCGAGCAGTACTTC. Protein product: CASSQASAGVGEQYF.

This chain connects TRBV4-3 to TRBJ1-2, with D possibly matching TRBD1 (6 bases). This CDR3 is 15 amino acids long. Germline CDR1 and CDR2: LGHNA and YSLEER. Trimming cost V 4 bases and J 4 bases, with 16 bases left between them. CDR3 protein: CASSRLKGDSYGYTF. The CDR3 DNA reads as TGCGCCAGCAGCCGGCTTAAGGGGGATAGCTATGGCTACACCTTC.

The rearrangement uses TRBV6-6 and TRBJ2-3; 8 positions match TRBD2. Trimming removed 7 bases from V and 3 bases from J; junction bases left unmatched: 3. Germline V lookup: CDR1 MNHNY, CDR2 SVGAGI (reference sequence). The CDR3 is 13 amino acids. CDR3 DNA sequence: TGTGCCAGCAACCGGGGGGGGACAGATACGCAGTATTTT. It is translated as CASNRGGTDTQYF.

This clone was recorded only once. This chain uses TRBV5-1 with TRBJ1-1; TRBD1 might be the D (5 bases). Trimming stripped 0 bases from V and 4 bases from J, with 16 bases between. The V gene's germline CDR1 is SGHRS and CDR2 YFSETQ. The CDR3 totals 16 residues. CDR3 region: CASSLGGPGLGTEAFF. In DNA form, the CDR3 reads TGCGCCAGCAGCTTGGGGGGCCCCGGGCTCGGCACTGAAGCTTTCTTT.

The J gene is TRBJ1-2, the V gene TRBV7-8, with TRBD1 as a possible D gene (5 bases). The CDR3 runs 15 residues. V shed 5 bases and J shed 5 bases, with 18 bases lying between them. CDR1 SGHVS and CDR2 FQNEAQ come from the germline V gene. The CDR3 spells CASSHLKGPGYGYTF. Here the CDR3 DNA reads TGTGCCAGCAGCCATCTAAAGGGGCCCGGGTATGGCTACACCTTC.

V and J are TRBV7-3 and TRBJ2-3, with D perhaps matching TRBD1 (6 bases). This CDR3 comprises 15 residues. Per the germline V gene, CDR1 is SGHTA and CDR2 is FQGTGA. Trimming stripped 4 bases from V and 4 bases from J, with 15 bases between. DNA for the CDR3: TGTGCCAGCAGCTCCGGACAGCCAGGGGCAGATACGCAGTATTTT. It translates to CASSSGQPGADTQYF.

V and J are TRBV5-1 and TRBJ2-1, with 8 bases matching TRBD2. Trimming removed 4 bases from V and 1 base from J; junction bases left unmatched: 7. The germline V gene encodes CDR1 SGHRS and CDR2 YFSETQ. The CDR3 consists of 16 residues. The CDR3 is CASSPERGRSYNEQFF. As DNA, the CDR3 is TGCGCCAGCAGCCCAGAGCGGGGGCGATCCTACAATGAGCAGTTCTTC.

The V gene is TRBV7-6, the J gene TRBJ2-2; D is ambiguous. The CDR3 totals 13 residues. Germline V gene data show CDR1 as SGHVS and CDR2 as FNYEAQ. V lost 3 bases and J lost 7, with 9 bases in between. CDR3: CASSFARHGELFF. CDR3 sequence (DNA): TGTGCCAGCAGCTTCGCCAGGCACGGGGAGCTGTTTTTT.

The rearrangement joins TRBV19 to TRBJ1-5; D gene uncertain. The V gene's germline CDR1 is LNHDA and CDR2 SQIVND (reference sequence). V lost 3 bases to trimming and J lost 0 bases, with 9 bases between them. This CDR3 is built from 15 residues. CDR3 loop: CASSISGNSNQPQHF. CDR3 coding DNA: TGTGCCAGTAGTATCTCGGGGAATAGCAATCAGCCCCAGCATTTT.

CDR3 in amino acids: CASSRLGGLSYGYTF. Here the CDR3 DNA reads TGTGCCAGCAGTCGACTGGGAGGTCTATCATATGGCTACACCTTC. This chain links TRBV27 with TRBJ1-2, with no clear D. Germline V gives CDR1 MNHEY, CDR2 SMNVEV (reference sequence). The germline V and J ends were trimmed by 5 bases and 5 bases, with 18 bases remaining between them. The CDR3 is 15 residues long.

This clone was recorded a few times. The chain uses TRBV5-5 and TRBJ1-1; D call uncertain. The V end lost 3 bases, the J end lost 5 bases, and 17 bases lay between the germline ends. The CDR3 length is 15 residues. Germline lookup yields CDR1 SGHKS and CDR2 YYEKEE (reference sequence). The CDR3: CASSSSTAAVTEAFF. For the CDR3, the DNA is TGTGCCAGCAGCTCTTCGACGGCGGCGGTTACTGAAGCTTTCTTT.

The rearrangement uses TRBV2 and TRBJ1-3; 11 bases match TRBD1. Germline V gives CDR1 SNHLY, CDR2 FYNNEI. The CDR3 runs to 14 residues. Trimming took 7 bases from V and 3 from J; bases not matched to a gene: 2. The CDR3 DNA sequence: TGTGCCAGCACGGGACAGGGGGTTGGAAACACCATATATTTT. Protein sequence: CASTGQGVGNTIYF.

Comment on this clone: The sample has other DNA sequences that encode this CDR3 too. V and J are TRBV7-8 and TRBJ2-1; D remains ambiguous. Germline V gives CDR1 SGHVS, CDR2 FQNEAQ. The CDR3 totals 13 residues. Between the trimmed V and J ends, which lost 0 bases and 6 bases, there was a span of 6 bases. The CDR3 region is CASSLAVLNEQFF. CDR3 bases: TGTGCCAGCAGCTTAGCGGTACTCAATGAGCAGTTCTTC.

This sequence joins TRBV5-6 and TRBJ1-6, with TRBD1 matching over 7 bases. The CDR3 sequence is 16 residues long. Germline V gives CDR1 SGHDT, CDR2 YYEEEE. The junction had 6 bases not matched to a gene; V was cut back by 4 bases and J by 2 bases. CDR3 DNA: TGTGCCAGCAGCAGCGACGGACAGGCCTATAATTCACCCCTCCACTTT. It yields the protein CASSSDGQAYNSPLHF.

The chain couples TRBV7-9 to TRBJ1-1; D is possibly TRBD1 (6 bases). Trimming stripped 5 bases from V and 0 bases from J, with 13 bases between. CDR3 length: 15 residues. Germline assignment: CDR1 SEHNR and CDR2 FQNEAQ (reference sequence). The CDR3 loop reads CASSQKGQMNTEAFF. The CDR3 DNA reads as TGTGCCAGCAGCCAAAAGGGACAAATGAACACTGAAGCTTTCTTT.

This rearrangement joins TRBV18 to TRBJ1-1, with 8 bases lining up with TRBD1. With 6 bases clipped from V and 7 bases from J, the junction kept 10 bases outside the gene matches. This CDR3 contains 14 residues. From germline, CDR1 is KGHSH and CDR2 LQKENI. In DNA form, the CDR3 reads TGTGCCAGCTCCCCTTCGTCAGGGGGCGGTGAAGCTTTCTTT. It codes for CASSPSSGGGEAFF.

The J gene is TRBJ1-5, the V gene TRBV10-3; no clear D gene. Per germline, CDR1 ENHRY and CDR2 SYGVKD. V lost 5 bases and J lost 5, with 13 bases in between. The CDR3 runs 14 residues. For the CDR3, the DNA is TGTGCCATCAGTCCGGGAGGGAACCATCAGCCCCAGCATTTT. It specifies CAISPGGNHQPQHF.